A single sample is the source of the 19 T cell receptor beta chains below, sequenced in a study of beta chain features in type 1 diabetes. No cognate antigen is known for these TCRs. Expressed TCRB transcripts were sequenced, since all the RNA that had been isolated was reverse transcribed. Using immunoSEQ multiplex PCR, the repertoire was profiled, and TCRdb retains in-frame clones only, with some absent. The sample has about 150,000 clones; 10% to 13% are singletons. General study results and limits: Shortening that was moderate but significant affected the TCRB CDR3s of Type 1 diabetes patients in all four CD4+ subsets.

Input material: central memory CD4+ T cells from blood. These TCRs come from a man aged 25-45 years with type 1 diabetes.

This chain joins TRBV9 and TRBJ2-7; tentative D call: TRBD2 (5 bases). The CDR3 extends over 14 amino acids. The V end was cut by 2 bases, the J end by 2 bases, with 11 bases between. Per germline, CDR1 SGDLS and CDR2 YYNGEE. The CDR3: CASSVGIQTYEQYF. For the CDR3, the DNA is TGTGCCAGCAGCGTCGGGATACAAACCTACGAGCAGTACTTC.

This sequence joins TRBV11-1 and TRBJ2-1; D possibly corresponds to TRBD2 (5 bases). There are 15 residues in the CDR3. In germline, CDR1 is SGHAT, CDR2 FQDESV (reference sequence). V was shortened by 0 bases and J by 8 bases, with 14 bases between the two germline ends. The CDR3 reads CASSLAQEPSYEQFF. In DNA, the CDR3 is TGTGCCAGCAGCTTAGCTCAAGAACCTAGCTATGAGCAGTTCTTC. Looking up the rest from reference TRBV11-1 and TRBJ2-1 gives the full variable domain: EAEVAQSPRYKITEKSQAVAFWCDPISGHATLYWYRQILGQGPELLVQFQDESVVDDSQLPKDRFSAERLKGVDSTLKIQPAELGDSAMYLCASSLAQEPSYEQFFGPGTRLTVL.

The V call is TRBV27, the J call TRBJ2-3; TRBD2 agrees at 10 bases. In germline, CDR1 is MNHEY, CDR2 SMNVEV (reference sequence). CDR3 length: 16 amino acids. V shed 4 bases, J shed 1 base, and the junction held 5 bases outside the gene matches. DNA for the CDR3: TGTGCCAGCAGTTCTCTAGCGGGAGTGGGCACAGATACGCAGTATTTT. It encodes CASSSLAGVGTDTQYF.

This clone was seen a handful of times. The V call is TRBV15, the J call TRBJ1-1; D is uncertain. The V gene's germline CDR1 is LNHNV and CDR2 YYDKDF (reference sequence). Between the trimmed V and J ends, which lost 3 bases and 5 bases, there was a span of 16 bases. This CDR3 is 15 amino acids long. This CDR3 reads CATSRETLLRTEAFF. In nucleotides, the CDR3 is TGTGCCACCAGCAGGGAGACCCTACTGAGGACTGAAGCTTTCTTT.

The chain joins TRBV5-4 to TRBJ2-5; 8 nucleotides line up with TRBD1. The CDR3 extends over 14 amino acids. Germline CDR1 is SGHNT and CDR2 is YYREEE (reference sequence). J gave up 4 bases and V 4 bases, and 6 bases lay outside the gene matches. As DNA, the CDR3 is TGTGCCAGCAGCGTGCAGGGGGCTGGAGAGACCCAGTACTTC. This encodes CASSVQGAGETQYF.

This clone came up a few times. The J gene is TRBJ2-1, the V gene TRBV19; 7 bases map to TRBD2. The CDR3 has 11 amino acids. Trimming cost V 6 bases and J 13 bases; bases outside gene matches: 6. Germline CDR1 LNHDA, CDR2 SQIVND (reference sequence). The CDR3 nucleotides are TGTGCCAGTAGAACAGGACTAGATCAGTTCTTC. Translated: CASRTGLDQFF. Complete variable domain (other parts from reference TRBV19 and TRBJ2-1): DGGITQSPKYLFRKEGQNVTLSCEQNLNHDAMYWYRQDPGQGLRLIYYSQIVNDFQKGDIAEGYSVSREKKESFPLTVTSAQKNPTAFYLCASRTGLDQFFGPGTRLTVL.

This clone showed up just a few times. The CDR3 DNA sequence: TGTGCCAGCAGCGCAACTAACAGGGGGTTGAATGAGCAGTTCTTC. Its translation: CASSATNRGLNEQFF. The rearrangement uses TRBV11-2 and TRBJ2-1; TRBD1 aligns across 8 bases. V shed 5 bases and J 7 bases; nucleotides not matched to a gene: 10. Germline CDR1 SGHAT, CDR2 FQNNGV. CDR3 length: 15 residues.

The chain employs TRBV5-4 and TRBJ2-5; the D gene is possibly TRBD1 (7 bases). V gave up 5 bases and J gave up 2 bases, with 13 bases separating them. Per the germline V gene, CDR1 is SGHNT and CDR2 is YYREEE (reference sequence). This CDR3 is 14 amino acids long. The CDR3: CASRRGTEQETQYF. In DNA form, the CDR3 reads TGTGCCAGCAGACGGGGGACAGAACAAGAGACCCAGTACTTC.

This clone came up a few times. This chain connects TRBV6-1 to TRBJ2-7; TRBD1 matches 7 bases. The CDR3 consists of 14 residues. CDR1 MNHNS and CDR2 SASEGT come from the germline V gene. With V trimmed by 7 bases and J by 3 bases, 9 bases remained unmatched. The CDR3 nucleotides are TGTGCCAGCATAGTTGCAGGGGGTAACTACGAGCAGTACTTC. Translated, it gives CASIVAGGNYEQYF.

The chain joins TRBV5-5 to TRBJ1-3; D unclear. The CDR3 spans 15 residues. Per germline, CDR1 SGHKS and CDR2 YYEKEE (reference sequence). V was shortened by 0 bases and J by 0 bases, with 7 bases between the two germline ends. CDR3 coding DNA: TGTGCCAGCAGCTTGGGCGGACTCTCTGGAAACACCATATATTTT. Protein product: CASSLGGLSGNTIYF.

This clone was seen only a few times. The V and J genes are TRBV7-2 and TRBJ2-1; 7 bases map to TRBD2. Germline assignment: CDR1 SGHTA and CDR2 FQGNSA. CDR3 length: 16 amino acids. The ends lost 5 bases at V and 0 bases at J; junction bases unmatched: 7. CDR3 DNA: TGTGCCAGCAGCGGGCCGGGACTAAGCTCCTACAATGAGCAGTTCTTC. It is translated as CASSGPGLSSYNEQFF.

In its sample, this clone was seen a few times. The gene calls are TRBV28 and TRBJ1-1; tentatively, D is TRBD1 (6 bases). The CDR3 sequence is 13 residues long. The V end lost 8 bases, the J end lost 5 bases, and 15 bases lay between the germline ends. Germline loops: CDR1 MDHEN, CDR2 SYDVKM. This chain's CDR3 is CASSRGGGTEAFF. In DNA form, the CDR3 reads TGTGCCAGCTCTAGGGGGGGTGGGACTGAAGCTTTCTTT.

This clone occurred a few times. The chain recombines TRBV10-3 with TRBJ2-5, with TRBD2 matching 10 bases. The CDR3 runs 16 residues. Losses at the gene ends were 3 bases for V and 0 bases for J; bases not matched to a gene: 4. Looked up from germline, CDR1 is ENHRY and CDR2 is SYGVKD. CDR3 DNA sequence: TGTGCCATCAGTGATCCGGGACTAGCGCACCAAGAGACCCAGTACTTC. Translation: CAISDPGLAHQETQYF.

This clone showed up many times. Written as DNA, the CDR3 is TGTGCCAGCAGCCCCCAGTTGGCGGGAGGGTGGGATACGCAGTATTTT. It translates to CASSPQLAGGWDTQYF. The chain recombines TRBV5-4 with TRBJ2-3; 9 bases match TRBD2. The CDR3 covers 16 residues. The J segment lost 6 bases and the V segment lost 4 bases, leaving 12 bases of the junction unmatched. The V gene's germline CDR1 is SGHNT and CDR2 YYREEE (reference sequence). The whole variable domain, filled in from reference TRBV5-4 and TRBJ2-3, reads ETGVTQSPTHLIKTRGQQVTLRCSSQSGHNTVSWYQQALGQGPQFIFQYYREEENGRGNFPPRFSGLQFPNYSSELNVNALELDDSALYLCASSPQLAGGWDTQYFGPGTRLTVL.

The sample holds a few counts of this clone. This chain links TRBV29-1 with TRBJ2-4; weak D call: TRBD1 (6 bases). This CDR3 has 15 residues. The V and J ends lost 5 bases and 0 bases respectively, with 14 bases between them. Looked up from germline, CDR1 is SQVTM and CDR2 is ANQGSEA. The CDR3 here is CSVTLGALAKNIQYF. CDR3 coding DNA: TGCAGCGTTACGCTGGGGGCCTTAGCCAAAAACATTCAGTACTTC.

The CDR3 sequence is CASSSTGQSGGELFF. Written as DNA, the CDR3 is TGCGCCAGCAGCTCTACAGGACAATCGGGCGGGGAGCTGTTTTTT. The chain combines TRBV5-1 with TRBJ2-2, with TRBD1 as a possible D gene (5 bases). Germline-derived CDR1 and CDR2 are SGHRS and YFSETQ. The germline V and J ends were trimmed by 3 bases and 7 bases, with 16 bases remaining between them. The CDR3 has 15 amino acids.

This chain links TRBV29-1 with TRBJ2-7; tentatively, D is TRBD1 (6 bases). V was shortened by 0 bases and J by 8 bases, with 11 bases between the two germline ends. CDR1 is SQVTM, CDR2 ANQGSEA, per germline. The CDR3 runs to 12 residues. CDR3 sequence (DNA): TGCAGCGTTGAAGATAAGAGGGACAAGCAGTACTTC. This translates into CSVEDKRDKQYF.

A remark on this clone: The conserved phenylalanine or tryptophan is not found at the CDR3 terminus, so this likely reflects a read error. The DNA is omitted, as the CDR3 cannot be located on it reliably, and the CDR3 follows TCRdb's listing. The chain recombines TRBV21-1 with TRBJ2-3; TRBD2 was called by the table and not checked on the DNA. TRBV21-1 is a pseudogene segment. 15 amino acids form the CDR3, both terminal residues included. The CDR3 spells CASSKRPHFSREGLG.

This clone was seen more than once but under ten times. The V gene is TRBV5-4, the J gene TRBJ2-2; the match to TRBD2 covers 7 bases. J lost 2 bases, V lost 4 bases, and 5 bases had no gene match. Germline CDR1 reads SGHNT; CDR2 reads YYREEE (reference sequence). CDR3 length: 15 amino acids. The CDR3 DNA reads TGTGCCAGCAGCCGGGAGGTAGCCAACACCGGGGAGCTGTTTTTT. Its protein product is CASSREVANTGELFF.